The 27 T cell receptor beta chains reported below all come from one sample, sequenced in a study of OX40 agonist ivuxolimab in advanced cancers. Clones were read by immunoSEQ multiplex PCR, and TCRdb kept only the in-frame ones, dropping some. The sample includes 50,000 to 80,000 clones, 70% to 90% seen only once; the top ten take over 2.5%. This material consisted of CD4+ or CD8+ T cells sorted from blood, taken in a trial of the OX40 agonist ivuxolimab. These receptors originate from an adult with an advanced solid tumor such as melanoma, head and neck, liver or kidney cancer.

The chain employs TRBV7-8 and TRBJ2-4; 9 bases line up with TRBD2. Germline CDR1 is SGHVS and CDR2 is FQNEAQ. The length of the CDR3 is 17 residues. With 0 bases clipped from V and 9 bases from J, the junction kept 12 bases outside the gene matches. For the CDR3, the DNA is TGTGCCAGCAGCTTAGCGCCCTTCGCGGGGGGGCGGAGCATTCAGTACTTC. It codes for CASSLAPFAGGRSIQYF.

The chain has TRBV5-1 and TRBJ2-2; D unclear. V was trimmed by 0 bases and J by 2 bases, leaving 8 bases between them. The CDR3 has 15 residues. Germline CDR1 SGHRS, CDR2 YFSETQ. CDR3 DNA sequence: TGCGCCAGCAGCTTGGCAGTGACCAACACCGGGGAGCTGTTTTTT. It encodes CASSLAVTNTGELFF.

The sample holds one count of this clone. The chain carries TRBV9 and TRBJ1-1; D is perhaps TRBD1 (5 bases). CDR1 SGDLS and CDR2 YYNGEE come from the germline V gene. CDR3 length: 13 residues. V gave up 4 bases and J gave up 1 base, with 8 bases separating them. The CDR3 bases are TGTGCCAGCAGCTTCGACAGGAACACTGAAGCTTTCTTT. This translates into CASSFDRNTEAFF.

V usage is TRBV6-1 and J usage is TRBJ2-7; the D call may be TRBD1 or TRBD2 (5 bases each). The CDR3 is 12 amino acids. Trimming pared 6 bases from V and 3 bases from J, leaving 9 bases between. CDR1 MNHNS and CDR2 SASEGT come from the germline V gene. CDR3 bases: TGTGCCAGCAGAGAGGGGAGCTACGAGCAGTACTTC. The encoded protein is CASREGSYEQYF.

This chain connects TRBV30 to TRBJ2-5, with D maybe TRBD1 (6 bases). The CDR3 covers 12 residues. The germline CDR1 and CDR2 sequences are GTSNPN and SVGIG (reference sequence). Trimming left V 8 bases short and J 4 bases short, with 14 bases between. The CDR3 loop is CARGEGGETQYF. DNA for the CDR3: TGTGCCCGGGGAGAAGGGGGAGAGACCCAGTACTTC.

The CDR3 reads CASSFRGSPNYEQYF. DNA of the CDR3: TGTGCCAGCAGTTTCAGAGGGAGCCCCAACTACGAGCAGTACTTC. This chain connects TRBV27 to TRBJ2-7, with D perhaps TRBD2 (5 bases). Germline CDR1 reads MNHEY; CDR2 reads SMNVEV (reference sequence). The CDR3 is 15 amino acids. V lost 3 bases, J lost 3 bases, and 15 bases lay in between.

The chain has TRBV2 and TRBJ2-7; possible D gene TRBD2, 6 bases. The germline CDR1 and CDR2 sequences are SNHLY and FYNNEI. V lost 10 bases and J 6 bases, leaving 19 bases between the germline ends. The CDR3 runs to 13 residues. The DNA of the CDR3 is TGTGCCACGGATAGCGGAGCCGGGGTCGAGCAGTACTTC. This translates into CATDSGAGVEQYF.

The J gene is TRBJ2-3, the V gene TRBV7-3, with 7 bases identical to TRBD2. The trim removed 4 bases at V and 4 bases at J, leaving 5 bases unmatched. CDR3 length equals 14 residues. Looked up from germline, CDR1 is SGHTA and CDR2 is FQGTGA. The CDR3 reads CASSSGLGSDTQYF. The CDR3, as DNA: TGTGCCAGCAGCTCCGGACTAGGGTCAGATACGCAGTATTTT.

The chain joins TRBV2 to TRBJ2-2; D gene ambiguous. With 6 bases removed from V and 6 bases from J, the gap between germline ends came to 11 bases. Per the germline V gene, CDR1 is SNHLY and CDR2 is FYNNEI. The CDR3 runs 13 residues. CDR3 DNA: TGTGCCAGCAGACCCGTTCCAGCCGGGGAGCTGTTTTTT. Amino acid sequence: CASRPVPAGELFF.

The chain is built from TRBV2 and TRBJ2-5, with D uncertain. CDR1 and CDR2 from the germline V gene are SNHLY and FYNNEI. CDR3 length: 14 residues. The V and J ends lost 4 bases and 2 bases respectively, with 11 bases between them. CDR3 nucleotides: TGTGCCAGCAGTGTAGTCCGGACGCAAGAGACCCAGTACTTC. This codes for CASSVVRTQETQYF. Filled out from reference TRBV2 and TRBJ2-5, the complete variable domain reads EPEVTQTPSHQVTQMGQEVILRCVPISNHLYFYWYRQILGQKVEFLVSFYNNEISEKSEIFDDQFSVERPDGSNFTLKIRSTKLEDSAMYFCASSVVRTQETQYFGPGTRLLVL.

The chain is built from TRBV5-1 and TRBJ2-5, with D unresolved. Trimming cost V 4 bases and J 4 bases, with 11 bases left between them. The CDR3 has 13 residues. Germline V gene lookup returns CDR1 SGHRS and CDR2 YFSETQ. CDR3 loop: CASSPNPGETQYF. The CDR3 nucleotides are TGCGCCAGCAGCCCTAACCCCGGAGAGACCCAGTACTTC.

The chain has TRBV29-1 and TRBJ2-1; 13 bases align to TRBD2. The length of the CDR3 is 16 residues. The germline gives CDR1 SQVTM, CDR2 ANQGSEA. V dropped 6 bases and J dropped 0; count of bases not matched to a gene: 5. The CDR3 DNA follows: TGCAGCGTCCGGACTAGCGGGAGAGGCTCCTACAATGAGCAGTTCTTC. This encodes CSVRTSGRGSYNEQFF.

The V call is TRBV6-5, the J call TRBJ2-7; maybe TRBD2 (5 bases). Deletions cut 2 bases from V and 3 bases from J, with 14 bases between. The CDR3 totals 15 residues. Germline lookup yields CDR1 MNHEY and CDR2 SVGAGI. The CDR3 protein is CASSYPGGRDYEQYF. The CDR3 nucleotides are TGTGCCAGCAGTTACCCCGGTGGACGGGACTACGAGCAGTACTTC.

In DNA, the CDR3 is TGTGCCAGCAGCCGGTCTAGGCCTCTGCCCCAGCATTTT. This sequence encodes CASSRSRPLPQHF. This rearrangement joins TRBV21-1 to TRBJ1-5. TRBV21-1 is a recognized pseudogene. This CDR3 region has 13 residues.

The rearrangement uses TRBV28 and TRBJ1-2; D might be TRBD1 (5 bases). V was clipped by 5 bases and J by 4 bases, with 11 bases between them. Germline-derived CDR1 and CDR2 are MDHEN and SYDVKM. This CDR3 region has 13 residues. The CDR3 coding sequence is TGTGCCAGCAGTCAGTCGACAGTCTATGGCTACACCTTC. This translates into CASSQSTVYGYTF.

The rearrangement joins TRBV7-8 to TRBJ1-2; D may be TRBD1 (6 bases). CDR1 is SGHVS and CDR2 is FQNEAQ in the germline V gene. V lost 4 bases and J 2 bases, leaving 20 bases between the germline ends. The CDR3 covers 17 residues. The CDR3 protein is CASSSPTARTENYGYTF. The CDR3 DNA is TGTGCCAGCAGCTCTCCCACCGCGCGGACAGAAAACTATGGCTACACCTTC.

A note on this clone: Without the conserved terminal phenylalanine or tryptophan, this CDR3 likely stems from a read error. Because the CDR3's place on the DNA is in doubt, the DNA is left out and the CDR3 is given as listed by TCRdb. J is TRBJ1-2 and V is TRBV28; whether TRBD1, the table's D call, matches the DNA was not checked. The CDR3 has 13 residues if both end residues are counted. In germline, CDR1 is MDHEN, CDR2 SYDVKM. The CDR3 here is CATEKRTELTLDL.

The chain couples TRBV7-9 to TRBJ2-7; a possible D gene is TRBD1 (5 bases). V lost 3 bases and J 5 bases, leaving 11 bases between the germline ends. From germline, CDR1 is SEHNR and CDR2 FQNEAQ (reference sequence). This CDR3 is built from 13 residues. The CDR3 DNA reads TGTGCCAGCAGCTTCAGGGTGGGAAACGAGCAGTACTTC. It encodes CASSFRVGNEQYF. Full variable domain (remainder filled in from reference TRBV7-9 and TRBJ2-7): DTGVSQNPRHKITKRGQNVTFRCDPISEHNRLYWYRQTLGQGPEFLTYFQNEAQLEKSRLLSDRFSAERPKGSFSTLEIQRTEQGDSAMYLCASSFRVGNEQYFGPGTRLTVT.

The CDR3 DNA sequence: TGTGCCAGCAGTTACCAAAGGGATAGAGAAAAACTGTTTTTT. Protein product: CASSYQRDREKLFF. J is TRBJ1-4 and V is TRBV6-6; D unclear. From germline, CDR1 is MNHNY and CDR2 SVGAGI (reference sequence). CDR3 length equals 14 residues. The germline V and J ends were trimmed by 2 bases and 8 bases, with 12 bases remaining between them.

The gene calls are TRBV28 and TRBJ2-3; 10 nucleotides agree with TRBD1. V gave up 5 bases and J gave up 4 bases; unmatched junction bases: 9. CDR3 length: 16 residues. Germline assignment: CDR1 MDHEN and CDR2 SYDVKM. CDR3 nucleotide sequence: TGTGCCAGCAGTATTCCGGGACAGGGGTCCCCAGATACGCAGTATTTT. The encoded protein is CASSIPGQGSPDTQYF.

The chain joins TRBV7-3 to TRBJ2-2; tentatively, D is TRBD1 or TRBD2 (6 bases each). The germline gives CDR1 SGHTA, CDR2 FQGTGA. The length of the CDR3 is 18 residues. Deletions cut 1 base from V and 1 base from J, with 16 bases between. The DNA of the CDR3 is TGTGCCAGCAGCTTAAAAGCCAGGGGCGGGATGAACACCGGGGAGCTGTTTTTT. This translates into CASSLKARGGMNTGELFF.

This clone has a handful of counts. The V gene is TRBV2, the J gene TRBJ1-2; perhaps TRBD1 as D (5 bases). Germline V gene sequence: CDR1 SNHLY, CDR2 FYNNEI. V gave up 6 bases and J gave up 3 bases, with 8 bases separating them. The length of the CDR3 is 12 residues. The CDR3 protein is CASRGTDYGYTF. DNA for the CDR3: TGTGCCAGCAGGGGGACGGACTATGGCTACACCTTC.

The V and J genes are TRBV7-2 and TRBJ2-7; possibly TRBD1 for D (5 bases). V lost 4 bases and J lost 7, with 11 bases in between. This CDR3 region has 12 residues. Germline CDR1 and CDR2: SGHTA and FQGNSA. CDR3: CASSSTVGEQYF. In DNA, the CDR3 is TGTGCCAGCAGCTCGACAGTGGGGGAGCAGTACTTC.

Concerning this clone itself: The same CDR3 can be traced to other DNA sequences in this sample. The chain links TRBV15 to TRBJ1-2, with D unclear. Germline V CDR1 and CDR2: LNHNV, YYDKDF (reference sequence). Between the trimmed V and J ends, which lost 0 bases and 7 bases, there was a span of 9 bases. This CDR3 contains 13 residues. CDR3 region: CATSRESGSGYTF. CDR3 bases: TGTGCCACCAGCAGAGAATCGGGGAGTGGCTACACCTTC.

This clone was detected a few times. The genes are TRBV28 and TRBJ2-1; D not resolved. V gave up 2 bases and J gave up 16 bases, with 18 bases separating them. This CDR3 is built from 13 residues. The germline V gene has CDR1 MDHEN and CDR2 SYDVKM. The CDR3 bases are TGTGCCAGCAGTTTAGTTGGGCTGAATGATATTTTCTTC. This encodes CASSLVGLNDIFF.

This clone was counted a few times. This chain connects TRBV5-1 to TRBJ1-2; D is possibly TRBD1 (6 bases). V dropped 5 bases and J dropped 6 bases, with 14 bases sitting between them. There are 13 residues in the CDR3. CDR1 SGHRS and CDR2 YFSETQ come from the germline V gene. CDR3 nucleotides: TGCGCCAGCAGTCGGGGGCAGGGCCATGGCTACACCTTC. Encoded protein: CASSRGQGHGYTF.

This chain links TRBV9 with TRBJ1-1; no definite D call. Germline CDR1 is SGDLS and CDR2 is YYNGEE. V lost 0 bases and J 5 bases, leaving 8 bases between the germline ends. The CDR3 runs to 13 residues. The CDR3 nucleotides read TGTGCCAGCAGCGTAGATCGGGGAACTGAAGCTTTCTTT. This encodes CASSVDRGTEAFF.